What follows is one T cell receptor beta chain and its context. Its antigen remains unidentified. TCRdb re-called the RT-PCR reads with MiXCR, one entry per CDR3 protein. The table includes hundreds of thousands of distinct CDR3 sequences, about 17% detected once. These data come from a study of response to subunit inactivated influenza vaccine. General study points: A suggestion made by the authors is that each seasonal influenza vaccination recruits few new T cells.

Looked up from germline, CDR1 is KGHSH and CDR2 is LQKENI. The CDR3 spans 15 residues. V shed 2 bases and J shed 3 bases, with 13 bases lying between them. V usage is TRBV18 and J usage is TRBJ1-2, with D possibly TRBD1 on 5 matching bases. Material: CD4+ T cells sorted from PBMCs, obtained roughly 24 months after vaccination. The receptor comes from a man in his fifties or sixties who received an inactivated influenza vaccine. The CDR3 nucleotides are TGTGCCAGCTCACCAACGGGCGGAGGGGACTATGGCTACACCTTC. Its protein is CASSPTGGGDYGYTF.